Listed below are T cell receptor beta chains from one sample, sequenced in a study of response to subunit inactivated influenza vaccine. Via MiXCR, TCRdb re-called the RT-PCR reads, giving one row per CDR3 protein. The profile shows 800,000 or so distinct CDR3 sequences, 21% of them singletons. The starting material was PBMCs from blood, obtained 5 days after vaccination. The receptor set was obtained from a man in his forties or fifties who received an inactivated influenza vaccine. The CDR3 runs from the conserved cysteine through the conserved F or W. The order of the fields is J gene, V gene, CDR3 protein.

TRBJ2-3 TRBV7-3 CASSGIGRAPEDTQYF
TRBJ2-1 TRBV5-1 CASSLNSPVSYNEQFF
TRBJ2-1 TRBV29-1 CSVTDQGASNEQFF
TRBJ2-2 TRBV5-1 CASSKQGHTGELFF
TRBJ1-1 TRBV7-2 CASSFGTAEAFF
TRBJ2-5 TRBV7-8 CASSLARGISRETQYF
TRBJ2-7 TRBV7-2 CASSLGGGNIEQYF
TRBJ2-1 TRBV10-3 CAISSTIIGGYNEQFF
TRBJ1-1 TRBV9 CASSVRLYEAFF
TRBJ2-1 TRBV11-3 CASSLGSFTLNEQFF
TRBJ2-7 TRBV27 CASSSGTPPYEQYF